These 3 T cell receptor beta chains originate from one sample sequenced in a study of early T cells in non-severe SARS-CoV-2 infection. From the 5' RACE reads, TCRdb called clonotypes with MiXCR, one entry per CDR3 protein. The table has about 77,000 distinct CDR3 sequences, around a tenth seen once. Sequencing input: whole blood. Receptors were obtained from an adult who was a healthcare worker with PCR-confirmed SARS-CoV-2 infection or an uninfected control (not recorded which).

This chain joins TRBV13 and TRBJ2-5, with TRBD1 as a possible D gene (5 bases). From germline, CDR1 is PRHDT and CDR2 FYEKMQ (reference sequence). The CDR3 extends over 17 amino acids. Trimming cost V 3 bases and J 5 bases, with 22 bases left between them. Here the CDR3 reads CASSFLRLAGPGETQYF. The DNA of the CDR3 is TGTGCCAGCAGCTTCCTCCGCCTGGCAGGGCCCGGGGAGACCCAGTACTTC.

This clonotype was counted ten times or more. CDR3 in DNA: TGCAGTGCTAGCCCCTTGGGGAGGGAAGGCTACAATGAGCAGTTCTTC. Amino acids: CSASPLGREGYNEQFF. The chain joins TRBV20-1 to TRBJ2-1, with TRBD2 identical over 7 bases. V was pared by 3 bases and J by 3 bases, with 11 bases of the junction left unmatched. Germline V gives CDR1 DFQATT, CDR2 SNEGSKA (reference sequence). This CDR3 is built from 16 residues.

This clonotype was observed at least ten times. V and J are TRBV12-3 or TRBV12-4 and TRBJ2-7; the D gene is possibly TRBD2 (5 bases). This CDR3 has 12 residues. Trimming left V 4 bases short and J 5 bases short, with 9 bases between. The CDR3 loop reads CASSYGVHEQYF. DNA for the CDR3: TGTGCCAGCAGTTACGGGGTCCACGAGCAGTACTTC.